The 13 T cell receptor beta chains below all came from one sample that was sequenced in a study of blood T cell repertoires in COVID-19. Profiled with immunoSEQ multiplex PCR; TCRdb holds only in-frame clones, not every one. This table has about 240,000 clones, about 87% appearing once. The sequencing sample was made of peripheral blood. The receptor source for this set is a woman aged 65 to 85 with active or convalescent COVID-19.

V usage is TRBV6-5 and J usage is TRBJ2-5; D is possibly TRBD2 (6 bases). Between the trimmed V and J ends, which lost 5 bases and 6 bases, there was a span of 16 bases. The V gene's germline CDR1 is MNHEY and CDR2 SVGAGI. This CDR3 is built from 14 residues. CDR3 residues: CASSTPGLPKTQYF. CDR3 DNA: TGTGCCAGCAGTACCCCGGGACTTCCTAAGACCCAGTACTTC.

The CDR3 spells CATGEGTDTQYF. The CDR3 DNA sequence: TGTGCTACAGGGGAGGGCACAGATACGCAGTATTTT. The chain uses TRBV7-2 and TRBJ2-3, with a weak D call TRBD1 (7 bases). The CDR3 is made up of 12 amino acids. CDR1 is SGHTA, CDR2 FQGNSA, per germline.

In DNA form, the CDR3 reads TGCGCCAGCAGCTTGGCGCATGCAGGGTCTAACACTGAAGCTTTCTTT. Protein sequence: CASSLAHAGSNTEAFF. The chain combines TRBV5-1 with TRBJ1-1, with D possibly being TRBD1 (5 bases). This CDR3 is 16 amino acids long. V was cut by 0 bases and J by 2 bases, with 14 bases left in between. Germline loops: CDR1 SGHRS, CDR2 YFSETQ.

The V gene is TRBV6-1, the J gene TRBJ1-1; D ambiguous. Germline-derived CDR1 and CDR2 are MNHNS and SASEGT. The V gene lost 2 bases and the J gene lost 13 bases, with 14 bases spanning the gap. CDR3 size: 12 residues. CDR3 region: CASSEILGEDFF. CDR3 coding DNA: TGTGCCAGCAGTGAAATCTTGGGTGAGGATTTCTTT.

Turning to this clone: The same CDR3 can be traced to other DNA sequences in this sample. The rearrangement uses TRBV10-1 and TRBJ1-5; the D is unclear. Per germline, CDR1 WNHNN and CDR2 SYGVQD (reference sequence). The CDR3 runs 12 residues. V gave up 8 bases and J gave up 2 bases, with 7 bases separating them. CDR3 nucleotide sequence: TGCGCCAGCGGGCAGGGCAATCAGCCCCAGCATTTT. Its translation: CASGQGNQPQHF.

In nucleotides, the CDR3 is TGTGCCAGCAGCCAAGCATCGGGTCAGGGCTTCTATGGCTACACCTTC. Translated, it gives CASSQASGQGFYGYTF. The chain carries TRBV4-2 and TRBJ1-2; D is possibly TRBD1 (5 bases). Germline CDR1 reads LGHNA; CDR2 reads YNFKEQ. The CDR3 has 16 amino acids. Trimming pared 1 base from V and 4 bases from J, leaving 16 bases between.

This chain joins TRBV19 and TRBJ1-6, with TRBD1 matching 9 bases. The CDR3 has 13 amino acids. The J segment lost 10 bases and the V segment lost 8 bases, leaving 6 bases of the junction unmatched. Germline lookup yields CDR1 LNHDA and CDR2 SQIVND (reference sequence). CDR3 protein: CASRTGAGSPLHF. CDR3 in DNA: TGTGCCAGTCGGACAGGGGCAGGATCACCCCTCCACTTT.

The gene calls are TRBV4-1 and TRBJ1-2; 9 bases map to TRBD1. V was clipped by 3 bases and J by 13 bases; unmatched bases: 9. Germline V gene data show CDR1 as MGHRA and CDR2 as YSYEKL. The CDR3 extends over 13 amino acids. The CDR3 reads CASSQGPNRGPTF. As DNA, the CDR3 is TGCGCCAGCAGCCAGGGGCCCAACAGGGGGCCCACCTTC.

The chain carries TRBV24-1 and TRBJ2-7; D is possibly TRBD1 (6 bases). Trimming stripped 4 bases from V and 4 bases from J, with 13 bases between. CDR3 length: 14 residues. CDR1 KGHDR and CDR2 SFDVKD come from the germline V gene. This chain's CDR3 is CATSDSNRDYEQYF. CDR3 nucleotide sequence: TGTGCCACCAGTGACTCGAACAGGGATTACGAGCAGTACTTC.

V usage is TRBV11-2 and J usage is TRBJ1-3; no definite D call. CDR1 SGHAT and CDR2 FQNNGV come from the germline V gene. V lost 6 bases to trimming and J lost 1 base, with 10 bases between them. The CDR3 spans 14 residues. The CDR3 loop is CASSIQQSGNTIYF. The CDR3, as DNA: TGTGCCAGCAGTATACAACAATCTGGAAACACCATATATTTT.

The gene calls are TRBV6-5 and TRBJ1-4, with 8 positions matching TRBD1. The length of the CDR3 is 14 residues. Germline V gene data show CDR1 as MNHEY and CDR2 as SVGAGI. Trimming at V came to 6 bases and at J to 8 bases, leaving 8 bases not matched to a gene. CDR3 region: CASRTGGQAEKLFF. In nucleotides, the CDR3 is TGTGCCAGCAGAACCGGGGGACAGGCCGAAAAACTGTTTTTT.

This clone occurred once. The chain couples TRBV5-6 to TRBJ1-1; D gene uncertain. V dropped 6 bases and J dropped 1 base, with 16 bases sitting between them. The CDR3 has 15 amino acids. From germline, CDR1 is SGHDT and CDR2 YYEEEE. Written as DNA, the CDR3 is TGTGCCAGCACCCACCGCCCCCGGAGGAACACTGAAGCTTTCTTT. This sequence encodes CASTHRPRRNTEAFF.

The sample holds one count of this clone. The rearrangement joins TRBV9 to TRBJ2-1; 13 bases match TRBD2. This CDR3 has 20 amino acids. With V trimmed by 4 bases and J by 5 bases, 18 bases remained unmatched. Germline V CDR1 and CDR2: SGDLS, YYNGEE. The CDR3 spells CASSLALGLAGAIGDNEQFF. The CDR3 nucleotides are TGTGCCAGCAGCCTCGCCCTCGGACTAGCGGGGGCAATTGGAGACAATGAGCAGTTCTTC.